The 8 T cell receptor beta chains listed next were all sequenced from one sample in a study of T cell responses to AZD1222 COVID-19 vaccine. The assay was immunoSEQ multiplex PCR, and TCRdb's table has in-frame clones only and misses some. Here the sample spans some 120,000 clones, around 84% being singletons. Sequencing was performed on peripheral blood, taken 28 days after the second AZD1222 dose. These receptors were collected from an adult who received the AZD1222 COVID-19 vaccine.

V usage is TRBV7-2 and J usage is TRBJ2-2; D might be TRBD1 or TRBD2, each matching 6 bases. In germline, CDR1 is SGHTA, CDR2 FQGNSA. The length of the CDR3 is 16 residues. V lost 6 bases and J 4 bases, leaving 18 bases between the germline ends. The CDR3 loop is CASRLRAGGGTGELFF. CDR3 coding DNA: TGTGCCAGCAGACTAAGGGCCGGAGGGGGCACCGGGGAGCTGTTTTTT.

CDR3 DNA: TGTGCCAGCAGCTTTTCGGAAAAACTGTTTTTT. Residues: CASSFSEKLFF. The gene calls are TRBV7-9 and TRBJ1-4; unclear D gene. Trimming stripped 3 bases from V and 8 bases from J, with 4 bases between. This CDR3 is built from 11 residues. Germline CDR1 and CDR2: SEHNR and FQNEAQ (reference sequence). The full variable domain, its missing parts supplied by reference TRBV7-9 and TRBJ1-4, is DTGVSQNPRHKITKRGQNVTFRCDPISEHNRLYWYRQTLGQGPEFLTYFQNEAQLEKSRLLSDRFSAERPKGSFSTLEIQRTEQGDSAMYLCASSFSEKLFFGSGTQLSVL.

The chain couples TRBV7-2 to TRBJ2-7, with D maybe TRBD1 (5 bases). This CDR3 spans 14 amino acids. Trimming pared 1 base from V and 2 bases from J, leaving 9 bases between. In germline, CDR1 is SGHTA, CDR2 FQGNSA. CDR3 amino acids: CASSLEGRAYEQYF. CDR3 bases: TGTGCCAGCAGCTTAGAAGGCAGGGCCTACGAGCAGTACTTC.

The J gene is TRBJ1-2, the V gene TRBV7-2; no definite D call. The CDR3 spans 13 residues. Trimming cost V 2 bases and J 5 bases, with 9 bases left between them. In germline, CDR1 is SGHTA, CDR2 FQGNSA. The CDR3 nucleotides read TGTGCCAGCAGCTTAAGACGGCGATATGGCTACACCTTC. The encoded protein is CASSLRRRYGYTF. Supplemented by reference TRBV7-2 and TRBJ1-2, the full variable domain reads GAGVSQSPSNKVTEKGKDVELRCDPISGHTALYWYRQSLGQGLEFLIYFQGNSAPDKSGLPSDRFSAERTGGSVSTLTIQRTQQEDSAVYLCASSLRRRYGYTFGSGTRLTVV.

The chain joins TRBV7-2 to TRBJ2-3; D not certain. Germline-derived CDR1 and CDR2 are SGHTA and FQGNSA. With 5 bases removed from V and 4 bases from J, the gap between germline ends came to 10 bases. This CDR3 has 13 residues. The CDR3 here is CASSPGSADTQYF. As DNA, the CDR3 is TGTGCCAGCAGCCCCGGGTCAGCAGATACGCAGTATTTT.

This rearrangement joins TRBV27 to TRBJ1-6; tentatively, D is TRBD1 (6 bases). Germline V lookup: CDR1 MNHEY, CDR2 SMNVEV (reference sequence). V was shortened by 6 bases and J by 0 bases, with 12 bases between the two germline ends. The CDR3 length is 16 residues. In DNA, the CDR3 is TGTGCCAGCAGGTACAGGGAGGGCTCCTATAATTCACCCCTCCACTTT. Encoded protein: CASRYREGSYNSPLHF.

This rearrangement joins TRBV23-1 to TRBJ2-7, with D uncertain. TRBV23-1 is annotated as an ORF whose role is uncertain. The CDR3 extends over 10 amino acids. Trimming left V 7 bases short and J 3 bases short, with 4 bases between. The CDR3 reads CASTLYEQYF. CDR3 DNA sequence: TGCGCCAGCACCCTCTACGAGCAGTACTTC.

In its sample, this clone was seen once. This sequence joins TRBV24-1 and TRBJ2-3, with 7 bases fitting TRBD2. V gave up 2 bases and J gave up 4 bases; unmatched junction bases: 8. This CDR3 has 16 residues. The germline gives CDR1 KGHDR, CDR2 SFDVKD. The CDR3 loop is CATSDSASGEPDTQYF. The CDR3 nucleotides are TGTGCCACCAGTGATTCGGCTAGCGGAGAACCAGATACGCAGTATTTT.